This T cell receptor (beta chain) is from a study of blood T cell repertoires in COVID-19. Produced via immunoSEQ multiplex PCR; TCRdb's table is partial and in-frame only. Of under 300,000 clones detected, 70% to 85% appear once; the ten largest clones hold more than 1.2%. Trimming stripped 1 base from V and 0 bases from J, with 18 bases between. Germline-derived CDR1 and CDR2 are MDHEN and SYDVKM. The CDR3 totals 18 residues. The material sequenced was peripheral blood. The V call is TRBV28, the J call TRBJ1-2; TRBD1 might be the D (6 bases). The receptor's source is a middle-aged woman who had recovered from COVID-19. This chain's CDR3 is CASSLLPQRDIANYGYTF. In DNA form, the CDR3 reads TGTGCCAGCAGTTTATTACCCCAACGGGACATAGCTAACTATGGCTACACCTTC.